This TCR beta chain stems from a study of regulatory T cells in long-lasting Graves disease. Study-level findings and limits: The study examined only peripheral blood, not thyroid tissue.

The ends were cut back, 2 bases at V and 4 bases at J, with 14 bases in the middle. The germline V gene has CDR1 GTSNPN and CDR2 SVGIG (reference sequence). The CDR3 length is 14 residues. As to time point: newly diagnosed GD, antithyroid drugs for less than 3 months. From PBMCs, RNA was extracted and then used to make the TCR library. This clonotype was detected ten times or more. Its antigen is not known. Sequencing libraries for TCR beta were prepared with iRepertoire HTBI primers and Arm-PCR of CDR3 regions. TCRdb itself ran the multiplex PCR reads through MiXCR, one entry per CDR3 protein. The data hold 400,000 to 500,000 distinct CDR3 sequences, with 15% to 20% observed a single time. This sample was shared with a second study, whose subject was T cells in Graves' hyperthyroidism and ophthalmopathy. That paper states: A first-round RT-PCR of the TCR CDR3 used the HTBI primer set. Expanded thyroid clonotypes (above 0.001) were mostly also found in blood. A model built on 13 V-J features separated ophthalmopathy from stable hyperthyroidism.

V and J are TRBV30 and TRBJ1-1; the D is unclear. The sequencing here drew on peripheral blood mononuclear cells (PBMCs), taken at new diagnosis, from a patient treated with antithyroid drugs. The sequence came from a woman under 30 with Graves disease. CDR3 DNA: TGTGCCTGGAGTCTCATGAGGCAAGGCACTGAAGCTTTCTTT. It yields the protein CAWSLMRQGTEAFF.